The 21 T cell receptor beta chains below all came from one sample that was sequenced in a study of T cells in Graves' hyperthyroidism and ophthalmopathy. RNA transcripts served as the template for amplifying TCR beta CDR3 regions. The TCR CDR3 first-round RT-PCR relied on the HTBI primer set. MiXCR was run by TCRdb on the multiplex PCR reads, yielding one entry per CDR3 protein. The table has roughly 420,000 distinct CDR3 sequences, about 13% seen once. The sample was blood. The receptors come from a young woman with Graves' hyperthyroidism.

This clonotype was observed at least ten times. This chain links TRBV12-3 or TRBV12-4 with TRBJ2-2; 10 bases line up with TRBD2. V lost 6 bases and J lost 6; bases outside the gene matches: 7. The CDR3 spans 15 residues. The CDR3 sequence is CASRPSGSNPGELFF. For the CDR3, the DNA is TGTGCCAGCAGACCTAGCGGGAGTAACCCCGGGGAGCTGTTTTTT.

There are many counts of this clonotype. The gene calls are TRBV3-1 and TRBJ1-1; D might be TRBD1 (6 bases). The CDR3 sequence is 15 residues long. Trimming took 1 base from V and 8 from J, leaving 17 bases between them. Germline assignment: CDR1 LGHDT and CDR2 YNNKEL (reference sequence). CDR3 sequence: CASSQATGFLAEAFF. The CDR3 DNA is TGTGCCAGCAGCCAAGCAACAGGGTTTCTGGCAGAAGCTTTCTTT.

In its sample, this clonotype was seen many times. The rearrangement joins TRBV12-3 or TRBV12-4 to TRBJ2-7; possibly TRBD1 for D (6 bases). CDR3 size: 13 residues. Trimming took off 7 bases at V and 2 bases at J, with 12 bases between the two ends. CDR3 sequence (DNA): TGTGCCAGCACCTCTGAGGGGGCCTACGAGCAGTACTTC. It specifies CASTSEGAYEQYF.

Ten or more counts support this clonotype. The chain's CDR3 is CASSSGHAGNQPQHF. Here the CDR3 DNA reads TGTGCCAGCAGCAGCGGACATGCCGGCAATCAGCCCCAGCATTTT. V gene TRBV28 combines with J gene TRBJ1-5, with a possible D match to TRBD1 (5 bases). CDR1 and CDR2 from the germline V gene are MDHEN and SYDVKM. Trimming removed 6 bases at V and 2 bases at J, with 14 bases between. The CDR3 loop spans 15 amino acids.

This clonotype was found many times. This chain joins TRBV11-3 and TRBJ2-3; D is undetermined. This CDR3 spans 12 amino acids. CDR1 SGHNT and CDR2 YENEEA come from the germline V gene. V lost 4 bases to trimming and J lost 4 bases, with 6 bases between them. The DNA for the CDR3 is TGTGCCAGCAGCTCACGCTCAGATACGCAGTATTTT. This encodes CASSSRSDTQYF.

This clonotype was picked up many times. The gene calls are TRBV2 and TRBJ2-1, with 8 bases identical to TRBD1. V lost 6 bases, J lost 4 bases, and 8 bases stayed unmatched. In germline, CDR1 is SNHLY, CDR2 FYNNEI. The CDR3 loop spans 15 amino acids. The CDR3 bases are TGTGCCAGCAGACAGGACAGGGCGGGGTACAATGAGCAGTTCTTC. It specifies CASRQDRAGYNEQFF.

This clonotype was seen repeatedly, ten times or more. The chain combines TRBV20-1 with TRBJ1-2; D gene ambiguous. From germline, CDR1 is DFQATT and CDR2 SNEGSKA (reference sequence). CDR3 size: 13 residues. The V end was cut by 6 bases, the J end by 4 bases, with 15 bases between. CDR3 amino acids: CSAEQTEFYGYTF. The CDR3 DNA reads as TGCAGTGCAGAGCAGACGGAATTCTATGGCTACACCTTC.

This chain connects TRBV6-2 or TRBV6-3 to TRBJ1-2; D is undetermined. CDR1 is MNHEY, CDR2 SVGEGT, per germline. V lost 10 bases and J lost 5, with 20 bases in between. The CDR3 is 14 residues long. CDR3 protein: CATTGGPTSYGYTF. CDR3 sequence (DNA): TGTGCCACGACTGGCGGCCCGACCTCTTATGGCTACACCTTC.

Many counts were recorded for this clonotype. V and J are TRBV28 and TRBJ2-3; TRBD2 aligns across 7 bases. The germline V gene has CDR1 MDHEN and CDR2 SYDVKM. CDR3 length equals 14 residues. With 9 bases clipped from V and 5 bases from J, the junction kept 11 bases outside the gene matches. The CDR3: CASRSGNFGDTQYF. Here the CDR3 DNA reads TGTGCCAGTAGGAGCGGGAATTTTGGAGATACGCAGTATTTT.

This clonotype appeared many times. The gene calls are TRBV29-1 and TRBJ1-1; no reliable D call. The CDR3 totals 13 residues. V was cut by 6 bases and J by 0 bases, with 11 bases left in between. CDR1 SQVTM and CDR2 ANQGSEA come from the germline V gene. The chain's CDR3 is CSVSRRLNTEAFF. In nucleotides, the CDR3 is TGCAGCGTGAGCCGCAGGCTGAACACTGAAGCTTTCTTT.

At least ten counts were recorded for this clonotype. CDR3 nucleotide sequence: TGTGCCAGCAGCTTAGCGGCCGGAGGAAAACTGTTTTTT. This encodes CASSLAAGGKLFF. The gene calls are TRBV7-2 and TRBJ1-4; the D is unclear. Deletions cut 0 bases from V and 10 bases from J, with 9 bases between. The CDR3 contains 13 residues. Germline CDR1 reads SGHTA; CDR2 reads FQGNSA.

This clonotype was observed many times. The rearrangement links TRBV14 to TRBJ2-7; the D is unclear. Trimming removed 0 bases at V and 4 bases at J, with 4 bases between. Germline V gene lookup returns CDR1 SGHDN and CDR2 FVKESK. The CDR3 extends over 12 amino acids. CDR3 coding DNA: TGTGCCAGCAGCCAAGAATATTACGAGCAGTACTTC. Translation: CASSQEYYEQYF. Looking up the rest from reference TRBV14 and TRBJ2-7 gives the full variable domain: EAGVTQFPSHSVIEKGQTVTLRCDPISGHDNLYWYRRVMGKEIKFLLHFVKESKQDESGMPNNRFLAERTGGTYSTLKVQPAELEDSGVYFCASSQEYYEQYFGPGTRLTVT.

This rearrangement joins TRBV7-3 to TRBJ2-7; TRBD2 agrees at 11 bases. CDR3 length: 20 residues. Germline CDR1 SGHTA, CDR2 FQGTGA. Trimming took 1 base from V and 0 from J; bases not matched to a gene: 14. The CDR3 loop is CASSLNPASSGRTSSYEQYF. For the CDR3, the DNA is TGTGCCAGCAGCTTAAACCCCGCGTCTAGCGGGAGGACCAGCTCCTACGAGCAGTACTTC. Complete variable domain (other parts from reference TRBV7-3 and TRBJ2-7): GAGVSQTPSNKVTEKGKYVELRCDPISGHTALYWYRQSLGQGPEFLIYFQGTGAADDSGLPNDRFFAVRPEGSVSTLKIQRTERGDSAVYLCASSLNPASSGRTSSYEQYFGPGTRLTVT.

This clonotype has a count of ten or more. The chain joins TRBV5-1 to TRBJ1-5; maybe TRBD1 (6 bases). The CDR3 is 15 amino acids. Trimming took off 0 bases at V and 4 bases at J, with 11 bases between the two ends. The germline gives CDR1 SGHRS, CDR2 YFSETQ. The CDR3 spells CASSLEGQPNQPQHF. The CDR3 nucleotides read TGCGCCAGCAGCTTGGAGGGACAACCTAATCAGCCCCAGCATTTT. Drawing the rest from reference TRBV5-1 and TRBJ1-5, the complete variable domain is KAGVTQTPRYLIKTRGQQVTLSCSPISGHRSVSWYQQTPGQGLQFLFEYFSETQRNKGNFPGRFSGRQFSNSRSEMNVSTLELGDSALYLCASSLEGQPNQPQHFGDGTRLSIL.

Ten or more counts support this clonotype. The V gene is TRBV6-1, the J gene TRBJ2-3; TRBD1 agrees at 9 bases. Per the germline V gene, CDR1 is MNHNS and CDR2 is SASEGT. V was pared by 5 bases and J by 5 bases, with 14 bases of the junction left unmatched. The CDR3 contains 17 residues. The CDR3 here is CASSLLGGQGPGDTQYF. The CDR3 DNA sequence: TGTGCCAGCAGTTTACTTGGGGGACAGGGTCCTGGAGATACGCAGTATTTT.

This clonotype was found many times. CDR3: CASSSRTATGELFF. For the CDR3, the DNA is TGCGCCAGCAGCTCTCGGACGGCCACCGGGGAGCTGTTTTTT. The rearrangement uses TRBV4-1 and TRBJ2-2; D not resolved. CDR3 length: 14 residues. V was pared by 5 bases and J by 4 bases, with 11 bases between. Germline V gene lookup returns CDR1 MGHRA and CDR2 YSYEKL.

This clonotype was recorded many times. V and J are TRBV3-1 and TRBJ2-2; D remains ambiguous. Germline V gives CDR1 LGHDT, CDR2 YNNKEL (reference sequence). CDR3 size: 19 residues. The ends were cut back, 4 bases at V and 3 bases at J, with 24 bases in the middle. The CDR3 DNA reads as TGTGCCAGCAGCCCCATCACTGGGCGGAGCGCGTCCTACACCGGGGAGCTGTTTTTT. This sequence encodes CASSPITGRSASYTGELFF.

The chain uses TRBV9 and TRBJ2-1; D gene ambiguous. The CDR3 is made up of 12 amino acids. The germline gives CDR1 SGDLS, CDR2 YYNGEE. V was cut by 3 bases and J by 2 bases, with 3 bases left in between. CDR3 sequence: CASSDPYNEQFF. The CDR3 DNA sequence: TGTGCCAGCAGCGACCCCTACAATGAGCAGTTCTTC.

The rearrangement joins TRBV10-2 to TRBJ2-2; TRBD2 is a possible D gene (5 bases). Germline loops: CDR1 WSHSY, CDR2 SAAADI. V lost 0 bases to trimming and J lost 8 bases, with 10 bases between them. The CDR3 is 14 residues long. CDR3: CASSESVTTGELFF. Here the CDR3 DNA reads TGCGCCAGCAGTGAGTCTGTGACTACGGGGGAGCTGTTTTTT.

The table lists this clonotype with a few counts. The CDR3 protein is CASSQYPEQFF. DNA for the CDR3: TGTGCCAGCAGCCAATATCCAGAGCAGTTCTTC. The chain recombines TRBV14 with TRBJ2-1; D not resolved. CDR3 size: 11 residues. V was trimmed by 2 bases and J by 10 bases, leaving 6 bases between them. Germline V gives CDR1 SGHDN, CDR2 FVKESK.

This clonotype was detected many times. CDR3 sequence (DNA): TGTGCCAGCAGTCCCGCCGGATCGTTGAACGAGCAGTACTTC. Translation: CASSPAGSLNEQYF. The gene calls are TRBV28 and TRBJ2-7; D is ambiguous. V was pared by 5 bases and J by 5 bases, with 16 bases between. In germline, CDR1 is MDHEN, CDR2 SYDVKM. The CDR3 consists of 14 residues.